Listed below are T cell receptor beta chains from one sample, sequenced in a study of CD8 T cell repertoires and HIV-1 epitope variants. Only in-frame clones appear in the TCRdb table, and some are missing; sequencing was by immunoSEQ multiplex PCR. The sample has about 6,200 clones, approximately 70% seen once. What these receptors recognize is not known. Sequencing was performed on cultured CD8+ T cells derived from PBMCs. The receptors here all came from a male donor with HIV. The CDR3 runs from the conserved cysteine through the conserved F or W. Each record gives: D gene, V gene, CDR3 length, J gene, clone size, CDR3 DNA, CDR3 protein. The D gene is left open where the match is weak. Clone size appears in some rows only: once, few, many, or a class for an expanded clone.

TRBD1	TRBV7-6	16	TRBJ2-7	NA	TGTGCCAGCAGTTCACCCCTGAGGGGGCCTTCTTACGAGCAGTACTTC	CASSSPLRGPSYEQYF
TRBD2	TRBV19	15	TRBJ2-1	NA	TGTGCCAGTAGTTTAACTAGCGTCCTTTACAATGAGCAGTTCTTC	CASSLTSVLYNEQFF
NA	TRBV5-5	14	TRBJ1-4	once	TGTGCCAGCAGCTTGGGGGGCAATAATGAAAAACTGTTTTTT	CASSLGGNNEKLFF
NA	TRBV7-9	16	TRBJ2-7	NA	TGTGCCAGCAGCTTAGGGAGAGGGGTGAGCTCCTACGAGCAGTACTTC	CASSLGRGVSSYEQYF
NA	TRBV4-1	14	TRBJ2-2	medium-sized	TGCGCCAGCAGCCAAGATGGGAACACCGGGGAGCTGTTTTTT	CASSQDGNTGELFF
NA	TRBV27	14	TRBJ2-1	NA	TGTGCCAGCAGTTTACAGGGTACCTACAATGAGCAGTTCTTC	CASSLQGTYNEQFF
NA	TRBV27	14	TRBJ2-1	once	TGTGCCAGCAGTTTCAGGGTGTCAGCGGGTGAGCAGTTCTTC	CASSFRVSAGEQFF
TRBD2	TRBV27	12	TRBJ2-1	NA	TGTGCCAGCAGTTTAGGGGGGGATGAGCAGTTCTTC	CASSLGGDEQFF
NA	TRBV18	15	TRBJ1-6	NA	TGTGCCAGCTCACCACGGGCACTGGGGAATTCACCCCTCCACTTT	CASSPRALGNSPLHF
NA	TRBV6-4	14	TRBJ1-5	NA	TGTGCCAGCAGATCCGTACAGGAAAATCAGCCCCAGCATTTT	CASRSVQENQPQHF